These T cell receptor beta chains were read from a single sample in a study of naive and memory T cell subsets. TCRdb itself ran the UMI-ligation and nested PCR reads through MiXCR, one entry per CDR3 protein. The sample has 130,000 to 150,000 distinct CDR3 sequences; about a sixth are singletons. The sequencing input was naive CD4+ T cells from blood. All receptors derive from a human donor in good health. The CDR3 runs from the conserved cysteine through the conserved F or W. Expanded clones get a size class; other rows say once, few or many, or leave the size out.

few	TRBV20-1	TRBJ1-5	CSAISTGTLSNQPQHF
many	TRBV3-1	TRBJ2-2	CASSQESLAGRSGELFF
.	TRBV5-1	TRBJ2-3	CASRVGGPKFTDTQYF
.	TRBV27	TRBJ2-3	CASAQLAVRSSTDTQYF
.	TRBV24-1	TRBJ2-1	CATSDWDGASSYNEQFF
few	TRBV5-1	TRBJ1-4	CASSRDRRNEKLFF
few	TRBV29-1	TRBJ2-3	CSVGVSGRTDTQYF
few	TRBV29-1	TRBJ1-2	CSVEDRDRTLQGGYTF
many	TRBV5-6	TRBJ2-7	CASSASGYEQYF
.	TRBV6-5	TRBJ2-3	CASSPWGLAGLTDTQYF
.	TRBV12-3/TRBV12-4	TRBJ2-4	CASSNRGLSDIQYF
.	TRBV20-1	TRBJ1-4	CSARATGSEKLFF
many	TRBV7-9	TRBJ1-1	CASSRSEMNTEAFF
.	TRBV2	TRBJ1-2	CASSESGAYGYTF
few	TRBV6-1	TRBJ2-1	CASSEHGATYNEQFF
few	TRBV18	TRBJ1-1	CASSPPGQINTEAFF
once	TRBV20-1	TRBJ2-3	CSAGATSGREVRTDTQYF
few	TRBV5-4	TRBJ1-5	CASSLQGTNQPQHF
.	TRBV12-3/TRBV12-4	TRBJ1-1	CASSLSGMNTEAFF
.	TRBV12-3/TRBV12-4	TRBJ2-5	CASSPRLTRIQETQYF
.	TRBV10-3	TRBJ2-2	CAISERPITGELFF
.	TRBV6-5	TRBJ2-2	CASSWVLGTENTGELFF
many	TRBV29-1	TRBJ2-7	CSVDGQGGYEQYF
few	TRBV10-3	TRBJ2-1	CAISGTSDYNEQFF
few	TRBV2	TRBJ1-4	CASNDDGPNEKLFF
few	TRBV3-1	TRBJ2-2	CASSWSGQGSGELFF
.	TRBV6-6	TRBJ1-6	CASSNPLGGTNSPLHF
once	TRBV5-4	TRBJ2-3	CASSLGSGSTDTQYF
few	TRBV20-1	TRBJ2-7	CSASILGQAAEQYF
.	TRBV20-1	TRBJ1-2	CSARDWASGYTF
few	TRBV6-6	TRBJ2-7	CASSYIVAGGEQYF
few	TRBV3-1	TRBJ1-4	CASSQRTRGRGEKLFF
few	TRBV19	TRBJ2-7	CASSSGRFDEQYF
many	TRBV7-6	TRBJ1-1	CASSLDRADDTEAFF
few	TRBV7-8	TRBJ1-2	CASSLASPPSVYGYTF
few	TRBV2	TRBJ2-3	CASSSELTDTQYF
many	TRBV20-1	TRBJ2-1	CSAQLADEQFF